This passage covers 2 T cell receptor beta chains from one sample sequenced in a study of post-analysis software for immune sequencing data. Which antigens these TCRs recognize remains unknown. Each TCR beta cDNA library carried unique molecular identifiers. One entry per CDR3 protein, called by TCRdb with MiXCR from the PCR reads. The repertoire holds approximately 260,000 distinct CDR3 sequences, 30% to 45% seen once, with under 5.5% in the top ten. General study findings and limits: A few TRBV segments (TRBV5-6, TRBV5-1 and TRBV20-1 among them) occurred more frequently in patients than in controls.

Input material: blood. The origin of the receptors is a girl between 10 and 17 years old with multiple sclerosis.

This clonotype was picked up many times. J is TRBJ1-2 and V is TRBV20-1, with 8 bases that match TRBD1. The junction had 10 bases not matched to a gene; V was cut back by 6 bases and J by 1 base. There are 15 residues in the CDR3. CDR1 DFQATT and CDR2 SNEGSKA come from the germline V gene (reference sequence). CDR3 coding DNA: TGCAGTGCGACAGTCCCGGGACAGGTTAACTATGGCTACACCTTC. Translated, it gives CSATVPGQVNYGYTF.

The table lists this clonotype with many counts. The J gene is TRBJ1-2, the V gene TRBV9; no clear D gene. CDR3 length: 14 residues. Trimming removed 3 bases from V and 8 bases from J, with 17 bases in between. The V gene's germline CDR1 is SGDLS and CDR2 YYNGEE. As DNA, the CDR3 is TGTGCCAGCAGCGCCCCGACGGACGCTTCGGGCTACACCTTC. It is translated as CASSAPTDASGYTF.